A selection of T cell receptor beta chains follows, all from one sample in a study of T-cell reconstitution after alpha-beta-depleted transplantation in children. From the PCR reads, TCRdb called clonotypes with MiXCR, one entry per CDR3 protein. The table has some 100,000 distinct CDR3 sequences, 23% seen once. Source: PBMCs, taken before TCRalphabeta/CD19-depleted stem cell transplant. Receptors were obtained from a boy aged 2 to 9 with acute lymphoblastic leukemia, due to receive a stem cell transplant. The CDR3 runs from the conserved cysteine through the conserved F or W. Fields, in order: clone size, V gene, J gene, D gene, CDR3 DNA, CDR3 protein. The D gene is left open where the match is weak. The listing skips clone size in some rows; elsewhere it reads once, few, many or a size class.

>large|TRBV7-8|TRBJ2-5|.
TGTGCCAGCAGCTTAGTGTGGGTCCTGGGGGAGACCCAGTACTTC
CASSLVWVLGETQYF
>.|TRBV7-6|TRBJ2-5|.
TGTGCCAGCAGCTTAGTCGGTGGGGGATTAGAGACCCAGTACTTC
CASSLVGGGLETQYF
>few|TRBV7-9|TRBJ1-1|.
TGTGCCAGCAGCTCGAGTGGGATGGCTGAAGCTTTCTTT
CASSSSGMAEAFF
>.|TRBV19|TRBJ2-7|TRBD2
TGTGCCAGTAGCGCGGGGAGCGGGACGGGGACCTACGAGCAGTACTTC
CASSAGSGTGTYEQYF
>.|TRBV20-1|TRBJ1-1|.
TGCAGTGCTAGTCAACCACAGATGAACACTGAAGCTTTCTTT
CSASQPQMNTEAFF
>few|TRBV3-1|TRBJ1-4|.
TGTGCCAGCAGCCGCACACAGGGCGGGGAGAATGAAAAACTGTTTTTT
CASSRTQGGENEKLFF
>few|TRBV6-1|TRBJ2-7|.
TGTGCCAGCAGACCCCAGCAGGGAAGGTCCTACGAGCAGTACTTC
CASRPQQGRSYEQYF
>.|TRBV6-2/TRBV6-3|TRBJ2-2|.
TGTGCCAGCAGTTACTCGGAGACCGGGGAGCTGTTTTTT
CASSYSETGELFF
>.|TRBV15|TRBJ2-7|.
TGTGCCACCAGCAGAGGGGCAGCAACTATGTCTCCCTACGAGCAGTACTTC
CATSRGAATMSPYEQYF
>.|TRBV10-3|TRBJ2-7|.
TGTGCCATCAGTGAGTCAGGGGGCTACGAGCAGTACTTC
CAISESGGYEQYF
>few|TRBV20-1|TRBJ2-3|.
TGCAGCCGCACGGGATTGAGTGATACGCAGTATTTT
CSRTGLSDTQYF
>.|TRBV5-1|TRBJ2-5|.
TGCGCCAGCAGCAGGACGGGGGAGACCCAGTACTTC
CASSRTGETQYF
>once|TRBV11-2|TRBJ1-2|TRBD1
TGTGCCAGCAGCTCGACAGGGAGTGGCTACACCTTC
CASSSTGSGYTF
>many|TRBV28|TRBJ2-7|TRBD2
TGTGCCAGCAGTCCCCCCGGACTAGCCAGCTCCTACGAGCAGTACTTC
CASSPPGLASSYEQYF
>.|TRBV4-2|TRBJ2-5|.
TGTGCCAGCAGCCAAGAGGGTGGGCTAGCGATGGAGACCCAGTACTTC
CASSQEGGLAMETQYF
>.|TRBV12-3/TRBV12-4|TRBJ1-1|.
TGTGCCAGCAGTTGGGAAATGAACACTGAAGCTTTCTTT
CASSWEMNTEAFF
>.|TRBV20-1|TRBJ2-3|.
TGCAGTGCTAGTAGCCAGCGGGCTAGCACAGATACGCAGTATTTT
CSASSQRASTDTQYF
>.|TRBV11-2|TRBJ2-5|TRBD1
TGTGCCAGCAGCTTATCATCCGGGACAGGGTTAGAGACCCAGTACTTC
CASSLSSGTGLETQYF
>.|TRBV5-8|TRBJ1-5|.
TGTGCCAGCAGCCTCCTATCTGGAAATCAGCCCCAGCATTTT
CASSLLSGNQPQHF
>many|TRBV20-1|TRBJ2-1|TRBD2
TGCAGTGCTAGCCGCGGGAGGGCCTCAATACGTGAGCAGTTCTTC
CSASRGRASIREQFF
>many|TRBV29-1|TRBJ2-2|TRBD2
TGCAGCGTTGCCCCGGGGAGGGGCAACACCGGGGAGCTGTTTTTT
CSVAPGRGNTGELFF
>medium-sized|TRBV5-1|TRBJ2-5|TRBD1
TGCGCCAGCAGTTCCCTAGACAGGGGGCGCAAAGAGACCCAGTACTTC
CASSSLDRGRKETQYF
>.|TRBV3-1|TRBJ2-7|TRBD1
TGTGCCTCCTGCCGGTTCGGGACAGGGGGCTTCTACGAGCAGTACTTC
CASCRFGTGGFYEQYF
>.|TRBV20-1|TRBJ2-1|TRBD1
TGCAGTGCCAGGGGACAGTCTGGGGACAATGAGCAGTTCTTC
CSARGQSGDNEQFF
>.|TRBV12-3/TRBV12-4|TRBJ1-3|.
TGTGCCAGCAGTTCCGCACAGGGAGGCTCTGGAAACACCATATATTTT
CASSSAQGGSGNTIYF
>few|TRBV9|TRBJ2-2|.
TGTGCCAGCAGCGTAGTTATTCGTGGCGGGGAGCTGTTTTTT
CASSVVIRGGELFF
>.|TRBV27|TRBJ2-7|.
TGTGCCAGCAGTTTTACGCCTGTGAGCTCCTACGAGCAGTACTTC
CASSFTPVSSYEQYF
>few|TRBV25-1|TRBJ2-7|.
TGTGCCAGCAGTGCATACTACGAGCAGTACTTC
CASSAYYEQYF
>many|TRBV12-3/TRBV12-4|TRBJ2-7|.
TGTGCCAGCAGTTTAGGAGGGGGGCCCTACGAGCAGTACTTC
CASSLGGGPYEQYF
>few|TRBV5-6|TRBJ2-3|.
TGTGCCAGCAGCTTTAGCGGAGGGGCCTCAGATACGCAGTATTTT
CASSFSGGASDTQYF
>.|TRBV20-1|TRBJ2-1|.
TGCAGTGCTACATTGGGGGGCGGAGGGGCCCACAATGAGCAGTTCTTC
CSATLGGGGAHNEQFF
>few|TRBV20-1|TRBJ2-3|.
TGCAGTGCTAGAGATCCAGGGGGCACAGATACGCAGTATTTT
CSARDPGGTDTQYF
>.|TRBV7-2|TRBJ2-5|.
TGTGCCAGCAGCCGGACAGCCCAAGAGACCCAGTACTTC
CASSRTAQETQYF
>few|TRBV28|TRBJ2-7|TRBD1
TGTGCCAGCAGTTTTAATCCTGGTCAGGGGGCGAAATACGAGCAGTACTTC
CASSFNPGQGAKYEQYF
>few|TRBV29-1|TRBJ2-3|.
TGCAGCGTTGAAGATCGTTTGGGCTCTCAGACAGATACGCAGTATTTT
CSVEDRLGSQTDTQYF
>.|TRBV27|TRBJ2-1|.
TGTGCCAGCAGTTCGGGGGCCGGGACCAGGACAAATGAGCAGTTCTTC
CASSSGAGTRTNEQFF
>.|TRBV12-3/TRBV12-4|TRBJ2-1|.
TGTGCCAGCGGTTATCGCAATGAGCAGTTCTTC
CASGYRNEQFF
>.|TRBV29-1|TRBJ1-2|.
TGCAGCGTTGAAACAACTCGAAGGGGTGGCTACACCTTC
CSVETTRRGGYTF
>few|TRBV7-2|TRBJ1-1|.
TGTGCCAGCAGCTTTTCACAGGGTTACACTGAAGCTTTCTTT
CASSFSQGYTEAFF
>few|TRBV29-1|TRBJ1-2|.
TGCAGCGTCAGTCAAGTACCGTACAGCTATGGCTACACCTTC
CSVSQVPYSYGYTF
>many|TRBV20-1|TRBJ2-1|TRBD2
TGCAGTGCTCAACTCCCTAGCGGAGGGGCAAATGAGCAGTTCTTC
CSAQLPSGGANEQFF
>few|TRBV7-2|TRBJ2-3|.
TGTGCCAGCAGCCTAGGTTTTTTCGAAGATACGCAGTATTTT
CASSLGFFEDTQYF
>few|TRBV27|TRBJ2-7|.
TGTGCCAGCAGTTTATCCCCCCCGTTCGCAGGGGATCTATCCTACGAGCAGTACTTC
CASSLSPPFAGDLSYEQYF
>once|TRBV30|TRBJ2-7|TRBD1
TGTGCCTGGAGTGCCGGGACAGCGGCCTACGAGCAGTACTTC
CAWSAGTAAYEQYF
>.|TRBV28|TRBJ1-4|TRBD1
TGTGCCAGCAGGCAGGGACAGGGAGGGGAAAAACTGTTTTTT
CASRQGQGGEKLFF
>.|TRBV20-1|TRBJ2-7|TRBD2
TGCAGTGCTAGGGGGACTAGCGGGAGTTATCGTTTGGAGCAGTACTTC
CSARGTSGSYRLEQYF
>many|TRBV12-3/TRBV12-4|TRBJ2-1|.
TGTGCCAGCGGTTCACGGTCGGTGATAAATGAGCAGTTCTTC
CASGSRSVINEQFF
>few|TRBV25-1|TRBJ2-3|TRBD2
TGTGCCAGCAGTGCCCTTAGGGCGGGAGTAGGCACAGATACGCAGTATTTT
CASSALRAGVGTDTQYF
>.|TRBV5-1|TRBJ2-1|.
TGCGCCAGCAGCTTGGACGGGGTAGGGTCCTACAATGAGCAGTTCTTC
CASSLDGVGSYNEQFF
>few|TRBV7-2|TRBJ1-2|TRBD1
TGTGCCAGCAGCTTGGACAGGGGACCTTATGGCTACACCTTC
CASSLDRGPYGYTF
>.|TRBV5-6|TRBJ2-7|TRBD1
TGTGCCAGCAGCTTGTATTTGGGACAGGGAACCTACGAGCAGTACTTC
CASSLYLGQGTYEQYF